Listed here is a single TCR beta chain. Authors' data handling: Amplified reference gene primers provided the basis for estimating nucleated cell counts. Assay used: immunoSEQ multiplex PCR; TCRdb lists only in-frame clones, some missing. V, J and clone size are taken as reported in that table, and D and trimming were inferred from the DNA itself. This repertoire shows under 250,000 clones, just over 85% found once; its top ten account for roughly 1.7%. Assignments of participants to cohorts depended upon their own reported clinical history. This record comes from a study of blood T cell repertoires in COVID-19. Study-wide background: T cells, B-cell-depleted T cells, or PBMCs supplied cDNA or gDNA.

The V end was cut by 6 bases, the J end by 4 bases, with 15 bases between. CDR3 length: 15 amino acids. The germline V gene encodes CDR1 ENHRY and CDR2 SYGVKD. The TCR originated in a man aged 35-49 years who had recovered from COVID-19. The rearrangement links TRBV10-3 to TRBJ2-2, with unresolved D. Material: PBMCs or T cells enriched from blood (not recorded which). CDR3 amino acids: CAIRPAIDSTGELFF. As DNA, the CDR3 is TGTGCCATCAGACCGGCCATAGACTCCACCGGGGAGCTGTTTTTT.